The rows below give T cell receptor beta chains drawn from one sample of a study of post-analysis software for immune sequencing data. Via MiXCR, TCRdb re-called the PCR reads, giving one row per CDR3 protein. The data contain about 460,000 distinct CDR3 sequences, under 55% of them seen just once; the ten biggest clones take up about 12%. The specimen sequenced was blood. The receptors shown here come from a girl aged 5-17 years with multiple sclerosis. Both conserved end residues are part of each CDR3. The D gene is left open where the match is weak. Clone sizes are given selectively: once, few, many, or a class where the clone is expanded.

J: TRBJ2-3
V: TRBV4-3
D: -
size: -
CDR3: CASSQDLSSRADTQYF
DNA: TGCGCCAGCAGCCAAGATCTATCCTCCCGGGCAGATACGCAGTATTTT

J: TRBJ2-7
V: TRBV6-6
D: -
size: -
CDR3: CASSYERSSYNEQYF
DNA: TGTGCCAGCAGTTACGAGCGCAGCTCCTACAATGAGCAGTACTTC

J: TRBJ2-1
V: TRBV5-1
D: TRBD2
size: -
CDR3: CASTIAGVDNNEQFF
DNA: TGCGCCAGCACAATAGCGGGAGTCGATAACAATGAGCAGTTCTTC

J: TRBJ2-7
V: TRBV12-3/TRBV12-4
D: TRBD2
size: -
CDR3: CASRPGTSSYEQYF
DNA: TGTGCCAGCAGACCCGGGACTAGCTCCTACGAGCAGTACTTC

J: TRBJ2-7
V: TRBV5-1
D: -
size: few
CDR3: CASSTGAGLSYEQYF
DNA: TGCGCCAGCAGCACGGGCGCGGGCCTCTCCTACGAGCAGTACTTC

J: TRBJ2-4
V: TRBV10-3
D: TRBD1
size: few
CDR3: CAISESQGVHQYF
DNA: TGTGCCATCAGTGAGAGCCAGGGGGTTCATCAGTACTTC

J: TRBJ2-3
V: TRBV19
D: -
size: many
CDR3: CASSTRQFRDTQYF
DNA: TGTGCCAGTAGTACCCGACAGTTCCGAGATACGCAGTATTTT

J: TRBJ2-2
V: TRBV6-1
D: TRBD2
size: -
CDR3: CASSEGGGAGGPGELFF
DNA: TGTGCCAGCAGTGAAGGAGGGGGAGCGGGAGGGCCCGGGGAGCTGTTTTTT

J: TRBJ1-5
V: TRBV7-9
D: -
size: -
CDR3: CASTQAGGNQPQHF
DNA: TGTGCCAGCACCCAAGCTGGGGGGAATCAGCCCCAGCATTTT

J: TRBJ2-1
V: TRBV12-3/TRBV12-4
D: -
size: -
CDR3: CASSLVIQTYNERFF
DNA: TGTGCCAGCAGTTTGGTGATACAAACCTACAATGAGCGGTTCTTC